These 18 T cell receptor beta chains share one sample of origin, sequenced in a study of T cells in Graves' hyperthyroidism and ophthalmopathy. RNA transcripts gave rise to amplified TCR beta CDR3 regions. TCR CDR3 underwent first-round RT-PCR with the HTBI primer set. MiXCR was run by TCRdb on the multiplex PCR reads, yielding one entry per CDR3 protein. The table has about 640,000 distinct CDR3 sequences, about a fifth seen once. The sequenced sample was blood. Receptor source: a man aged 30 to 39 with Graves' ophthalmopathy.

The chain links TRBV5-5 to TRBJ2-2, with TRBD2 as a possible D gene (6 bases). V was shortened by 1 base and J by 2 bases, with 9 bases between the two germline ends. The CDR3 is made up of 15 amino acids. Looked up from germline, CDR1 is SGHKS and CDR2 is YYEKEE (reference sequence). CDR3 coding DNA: TGTGCCAGCAGCTTGTGGGGGGACAACACCGGGGAGCTGTTTTTT. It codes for CASSLWGDNTGELFF.

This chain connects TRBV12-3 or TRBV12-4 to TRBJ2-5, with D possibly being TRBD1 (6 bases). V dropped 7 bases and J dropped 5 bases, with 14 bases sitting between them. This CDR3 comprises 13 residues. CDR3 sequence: CASTSGQGETQYF. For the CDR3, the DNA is TGTGCCAGCACCTCCGGGCAGGGGGAGACCCAGTACTTC.

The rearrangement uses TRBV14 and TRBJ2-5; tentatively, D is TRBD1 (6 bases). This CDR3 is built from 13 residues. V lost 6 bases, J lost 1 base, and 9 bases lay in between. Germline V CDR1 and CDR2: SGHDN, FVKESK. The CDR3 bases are TGTGCCAGCAGTGGACAGCCCCAAGAGACCCAGTACTTC. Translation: CASSGQPQETQYF. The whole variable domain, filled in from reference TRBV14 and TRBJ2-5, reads EAGVTQFPSHSVIEKGQTVTLRCDPISGHDNLYWYRRVMGKEIKFLLHFVKESKQDESGMPNNRFLAERTGGTYSTLKVQPAELEDSGVYFCASSGQPQETQYFGPGTRLLVL.

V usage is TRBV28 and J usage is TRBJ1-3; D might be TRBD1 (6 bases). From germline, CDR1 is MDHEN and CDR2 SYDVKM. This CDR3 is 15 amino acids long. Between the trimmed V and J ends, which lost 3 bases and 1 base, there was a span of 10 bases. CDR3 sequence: CASSLGGQSGNTIYF. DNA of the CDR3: TGTGCCAGCAGTTTGGGGGGGCAATCTGGAAACACCATATATTTT.

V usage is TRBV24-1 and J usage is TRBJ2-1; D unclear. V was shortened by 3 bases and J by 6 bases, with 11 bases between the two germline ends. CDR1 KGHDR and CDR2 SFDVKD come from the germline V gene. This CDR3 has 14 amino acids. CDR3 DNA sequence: TGTGCCACCAGTGATGGTGGGTGGGCCAATGAGCAGTTCTTC. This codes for CATSDGGWANEQFF.

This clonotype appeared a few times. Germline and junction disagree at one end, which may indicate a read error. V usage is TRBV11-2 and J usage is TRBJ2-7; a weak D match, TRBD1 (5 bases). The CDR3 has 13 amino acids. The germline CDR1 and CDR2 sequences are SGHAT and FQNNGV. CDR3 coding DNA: TGTGCCGGCAGCTTTGACAGTCCCTACGAGCAGTACTTC. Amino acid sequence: CAGSFDSPYEQYF.

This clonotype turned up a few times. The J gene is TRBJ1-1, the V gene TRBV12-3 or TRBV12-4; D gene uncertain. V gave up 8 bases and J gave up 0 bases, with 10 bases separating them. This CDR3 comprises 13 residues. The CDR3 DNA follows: TGTGCCAGCGTAAGCCACATGAACACTGAAGCTTTCTTT. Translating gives CASVSHMNTEAFF.

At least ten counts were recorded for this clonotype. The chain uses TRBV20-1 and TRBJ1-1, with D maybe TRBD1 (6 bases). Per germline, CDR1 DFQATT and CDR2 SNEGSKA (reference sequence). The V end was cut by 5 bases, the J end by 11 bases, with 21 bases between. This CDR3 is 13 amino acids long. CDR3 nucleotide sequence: TGCAGTGCTCAAATAGGCAGGGGCTTGGGGGCTTTCTTT. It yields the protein CSAQIGRGLGAFF.

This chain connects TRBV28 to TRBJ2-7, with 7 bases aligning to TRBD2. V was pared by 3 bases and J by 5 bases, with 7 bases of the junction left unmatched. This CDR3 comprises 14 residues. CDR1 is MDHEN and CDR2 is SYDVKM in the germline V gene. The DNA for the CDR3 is TGTGCCAGCAGTTTGGTGGGAGGGCCCCACGAGCAGTACTTC. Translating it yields CASSLVGGPHEQYF. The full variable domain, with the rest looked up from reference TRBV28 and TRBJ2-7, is DVKVTQSSRYLVKRTGEKVFLECVQDMDHENMFWYRQDPGLGLRLIYFSYDVKMKEKGDIPEGYSVSREKKERFSLILESASTNQTSMYLCASSLVGGPHEQYFGPGTRLTVT.

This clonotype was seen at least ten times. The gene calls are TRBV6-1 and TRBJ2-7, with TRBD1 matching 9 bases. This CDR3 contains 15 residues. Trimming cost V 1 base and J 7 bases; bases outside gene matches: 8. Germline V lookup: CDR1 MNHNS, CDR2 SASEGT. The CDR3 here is CASSEVQGANWEQYF. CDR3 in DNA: TGTGCCAGCAGTGAAGTACAGGGGGCGAATTGGGAGCAGTACTTC.

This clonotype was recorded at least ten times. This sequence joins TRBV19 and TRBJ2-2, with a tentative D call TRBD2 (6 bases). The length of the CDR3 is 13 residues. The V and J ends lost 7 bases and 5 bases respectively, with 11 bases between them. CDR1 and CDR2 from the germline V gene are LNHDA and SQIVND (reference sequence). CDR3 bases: TGTGCCAGTACCCCTAGCGAGACCGGGGAGCTGTTTTTT. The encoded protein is CASTPSETGELFF.

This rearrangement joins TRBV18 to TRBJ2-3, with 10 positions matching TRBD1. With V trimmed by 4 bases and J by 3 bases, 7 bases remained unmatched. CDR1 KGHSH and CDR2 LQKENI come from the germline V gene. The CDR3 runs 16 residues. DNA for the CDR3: TGTGCCAGCTCACTCGGACAGGGGGAAGGAACAGATACGCAGTATTTT. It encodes CASSLGQGEGTDTQYF.

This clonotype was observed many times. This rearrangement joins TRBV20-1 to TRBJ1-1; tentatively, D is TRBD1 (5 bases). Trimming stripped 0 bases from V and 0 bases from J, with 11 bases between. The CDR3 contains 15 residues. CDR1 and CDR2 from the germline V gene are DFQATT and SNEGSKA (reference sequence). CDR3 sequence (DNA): TGCAGTGCTAGAGAGGGGGGGAGGATGAACACTGAAGCTTTCTTT. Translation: CSAREGGRMNTEAFF.

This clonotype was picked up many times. The chain's CDR3 is CASSLDEGVDTEAFF. The CDR3 nucleotides read TGTGCCAGCAGCTTAGACGAGGGCGTTGACACTGAAGCTTTCTTT. This chain connects TRBV11-1 to TRBJ1-1, with D unclear. Between the trimmed V and J ends, which lost 1 base and 3 bases, there was a span of 12 bases. This CDR3 has 15 amino acids. CDR1 is SGHAT, CDR2 FQDESV, per germline (reference sequence).

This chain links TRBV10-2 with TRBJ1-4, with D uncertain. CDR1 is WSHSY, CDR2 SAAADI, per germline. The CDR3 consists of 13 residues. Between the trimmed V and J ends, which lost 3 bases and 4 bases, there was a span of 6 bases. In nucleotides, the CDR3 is TGCGCCAGCAGTGACACCCTTAATGAAAAACTGTTTTTT. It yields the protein CASSDTLNEKLFF.

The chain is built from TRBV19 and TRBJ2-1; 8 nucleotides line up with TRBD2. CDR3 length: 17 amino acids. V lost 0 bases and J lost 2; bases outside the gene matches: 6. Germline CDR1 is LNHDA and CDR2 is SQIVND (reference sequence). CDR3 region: CASSIETSGTAYNEQFF. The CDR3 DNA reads TGTGCCAGTAGTATAGAAACTAGCGGTACCGCCTACAATGAGCAGTTCTTC.

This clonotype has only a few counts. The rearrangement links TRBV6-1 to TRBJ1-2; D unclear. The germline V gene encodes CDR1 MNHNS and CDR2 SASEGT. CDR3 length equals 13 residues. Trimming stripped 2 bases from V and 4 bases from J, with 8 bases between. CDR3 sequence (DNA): TGTGCCAGCAGTGAAATCGTCCGCTATGGCTACACCTTC. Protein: CASSEIVRYGYTF.

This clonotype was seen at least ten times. The CDR3 is CASSDRVNQPQHF. CDR3 sequence (DNA): TGTGCCAGCAGTGACAGGGTTAATCAGCCCCAGCATTTT. The J gene is TRBJ1-5, the V gene TRBV2, with D possibly matching TRBD1 (5 bases). Germline-derived CDR1 and CDR2 are SNHLY and FYNNEI. This CDR3 contains 13 residues. Trimming took 3 bases from V and 4 from J, leaving 7 bases between them.